The TCR beta chain described here comes from a study of early T cells in non-severe SARS-CoV-2 infection. At the level of the study: Bulk RNA from unsorted whole blood was sequenced; chains were unpaired.

Ten or more counts support this clonotype. Its antigen is not identified. Individual cDNA molecules carried attached unique molecular identifiers. TCRdb processed the 5' RACE reads anew with MiXCR; each CDR3 protein has one entry. The data contain 75,000 to 80,000 distinct CDR3 sequences, roughly a sixth of them singletons. After removal of 6 bases from V and 11 bases from J, the junction contained 10 bases not matched to a gene. The CDR3 extends over 15 amino acids. Looked up from germline, CDR1 is MNHEY and CDR2 is SVGAGI. Study-level findings and limits: Anti-spike CD8 responses were favored in VDJdb matching, and private and CD4 specificities were missed.

This chain links TRBV6-5 with TRBJ1-6; 10 nucleotides agree with TRBD1. The sequenced sample was whole blood. This receptor was obtained from an adult who was a healthcare worker with PCR-confirmed SARS-CoV-2 infection or an uninfected control (not recorded which). The CDR3 loop reads CASSRVWDRGPPLHF. The CDR3 nucleotides read TGTGCCAGCAGCCGGGTTTGGGACAGGGGTCCACCCCTCCACTTT.